This T cell receptor (beta chain) was identified in a study of regulatory T cells in long-lasting Graves disease. Construction of the TCR beta libraries employed iRepertoire HTBI primers in conjunction with Arm-PCR of CDR3 regions. TCRdb itself ran the multiplex PCR reads through MiXCR, one entry per CDR3 protein. This table has 580,000 or so distinct CDR3 sequences, about 16% appearing once. Trimming shortened V by 8 bases and J by 3 bases, and 7 bases separated the two germline ends. CDR1 is MNHNS and CDR2 is SASEGT in the germline V gene. The CDR3 totals 11 residues. Time point meaning: newly diagnosed GD, antithyroid drugs for less than 3 months. Researchers made the TCR library from RNA that was extracted from PBMCs. These data also formed part of another study, on T cells in Graves' hyperthyroidism and ophthalmopathy.

The starting material was peripheral blood mononuclear cells (PBMCs), obtained at new diagnosis, from a patient treated with antithyroid drugs. The chain links TRBV6-1 to TRBJ2-5; D not certain. The TCR sequence derives from a young man with Graves disease. The CDR3 sequence is CASGWEETQYF. The CDR3 nucleotides are TGTGCCAGCGGGTGGGAAGAGACCCAGTACTTC.